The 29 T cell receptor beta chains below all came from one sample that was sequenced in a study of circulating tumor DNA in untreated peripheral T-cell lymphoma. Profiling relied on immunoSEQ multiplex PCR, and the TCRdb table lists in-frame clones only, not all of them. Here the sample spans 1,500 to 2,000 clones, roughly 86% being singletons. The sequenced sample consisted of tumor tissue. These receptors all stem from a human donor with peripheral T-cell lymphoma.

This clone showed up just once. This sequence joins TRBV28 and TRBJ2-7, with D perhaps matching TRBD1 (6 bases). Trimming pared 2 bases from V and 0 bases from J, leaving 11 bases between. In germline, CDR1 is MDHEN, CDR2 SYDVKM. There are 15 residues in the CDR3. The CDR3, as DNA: TGTGCCAGCAGTTTACGGCAGGGGACCTCCTACGAGCAGTACTTC. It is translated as CASSLRQGTSYEQYF. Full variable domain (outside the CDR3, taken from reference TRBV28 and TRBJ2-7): DVKVTQSSRYLVKRTGEKVFLECVQDMDHENMFWYRQDPGLGLRLIYFSYDVKMKEKGDIPEGYSVSREKKERFSLILESASTNQTSMYLCASSLRQGTSYEQYFGPGTRLTVT.

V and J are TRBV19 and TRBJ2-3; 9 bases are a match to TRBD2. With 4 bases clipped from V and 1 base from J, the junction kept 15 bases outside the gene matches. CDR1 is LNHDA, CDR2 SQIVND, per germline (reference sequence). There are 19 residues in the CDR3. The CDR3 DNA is TGTGCCAGTAGTAGCCCTAAGCGGGGGGCTGCAGGGGGCACAGATACGCAGTATTTT. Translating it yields CASSSPKRGAAGGTDTQYF.

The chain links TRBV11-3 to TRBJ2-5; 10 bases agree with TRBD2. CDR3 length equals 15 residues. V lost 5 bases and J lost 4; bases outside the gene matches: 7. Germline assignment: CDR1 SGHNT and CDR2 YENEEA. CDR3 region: CASSLLAGDGETQYF. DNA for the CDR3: TGTGCCAGCAGCCTCCTAGCGGGGGATGGAGAGACCCAGTACTTC.

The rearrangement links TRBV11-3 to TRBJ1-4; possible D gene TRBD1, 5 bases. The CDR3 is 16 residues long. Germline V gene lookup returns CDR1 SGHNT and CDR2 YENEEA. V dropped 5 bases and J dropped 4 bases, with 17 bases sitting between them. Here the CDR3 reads CASSGGGALINEKLFF. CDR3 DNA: TGTGCCAGCAGCGGAGGTGGGGCCTTGATTAATGAAAAACTGTTTTTT.

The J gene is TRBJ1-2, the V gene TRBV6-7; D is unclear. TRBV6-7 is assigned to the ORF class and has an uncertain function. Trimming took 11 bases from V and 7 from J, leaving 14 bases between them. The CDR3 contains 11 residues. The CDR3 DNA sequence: TGTGCCGTCCGTGTGGCAGGTGGCTACACCTTC. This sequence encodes CAVRVAGGYTF.

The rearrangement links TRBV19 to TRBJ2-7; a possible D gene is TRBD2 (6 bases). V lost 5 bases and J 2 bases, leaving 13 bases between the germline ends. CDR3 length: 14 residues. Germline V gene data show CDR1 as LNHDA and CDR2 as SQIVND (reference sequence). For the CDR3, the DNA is TGTGCCAGTAGTTCCCGGGACTCCACCTACGAGCAGTACTTC. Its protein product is CASSSRDSTYEQYF.

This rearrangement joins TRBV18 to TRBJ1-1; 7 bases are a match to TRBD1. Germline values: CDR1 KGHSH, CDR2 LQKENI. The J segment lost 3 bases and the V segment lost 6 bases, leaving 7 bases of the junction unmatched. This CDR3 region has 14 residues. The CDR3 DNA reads TGTGCCAGCTCTTCCAGGGGGGCGGACACTGAAGCTTTCTTT. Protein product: CASSSRGADTEAFF.

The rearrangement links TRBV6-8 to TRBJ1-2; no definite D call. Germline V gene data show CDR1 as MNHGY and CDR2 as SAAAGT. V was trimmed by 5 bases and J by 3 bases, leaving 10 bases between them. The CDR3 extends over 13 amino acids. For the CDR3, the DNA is TGTGCCAGCAGTCTAGACTGGGACTATGGCTACACCTTC. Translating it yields CASSLDWDYGYTF.

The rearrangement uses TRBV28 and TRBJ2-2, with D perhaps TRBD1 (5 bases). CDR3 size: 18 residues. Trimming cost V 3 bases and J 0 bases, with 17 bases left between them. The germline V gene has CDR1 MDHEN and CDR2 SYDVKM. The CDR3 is CASSFTMTQVSNTGELFF. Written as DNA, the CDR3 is TGTGCCAGCAGTTTCACGATGACACAGGTGTCGAACACCGGGGAGCTGTTTTTT. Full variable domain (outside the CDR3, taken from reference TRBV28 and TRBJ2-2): DVKVTQSSRYLVKRTGEKVFLECVQDMDHENMFWYRQDPGLGLRLIYFSYDVKMKEKGDIPEGYSVSREKKERFSLILESASTNQTSMYLCASSFTMTQVSNTGELFFGEGSRLTVL.

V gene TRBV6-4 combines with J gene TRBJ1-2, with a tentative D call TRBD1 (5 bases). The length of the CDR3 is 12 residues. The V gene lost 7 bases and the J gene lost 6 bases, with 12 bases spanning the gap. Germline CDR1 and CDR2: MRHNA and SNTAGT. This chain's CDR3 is CASNQGGDGYTF. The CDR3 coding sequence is TGTGCCAGCAACCAGGGAGGGGATGGCTACACCTTC.

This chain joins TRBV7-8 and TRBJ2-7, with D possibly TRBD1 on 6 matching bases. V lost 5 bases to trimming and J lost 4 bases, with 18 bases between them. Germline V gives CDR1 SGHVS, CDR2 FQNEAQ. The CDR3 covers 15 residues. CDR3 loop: CASSPGVSIGYEQYF. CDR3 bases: TGTGCCAGCAGCCCAGGGGTTTCCATCGGGTACGAGCAGTACTTC.

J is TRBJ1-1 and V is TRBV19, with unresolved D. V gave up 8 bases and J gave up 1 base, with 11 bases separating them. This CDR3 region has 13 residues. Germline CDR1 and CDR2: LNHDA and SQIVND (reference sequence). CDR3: CASRLMSNTEAFF. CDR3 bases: TGTGCCAGTCGCCTAATGTCGAACACTGAAGCTTTCTTT.

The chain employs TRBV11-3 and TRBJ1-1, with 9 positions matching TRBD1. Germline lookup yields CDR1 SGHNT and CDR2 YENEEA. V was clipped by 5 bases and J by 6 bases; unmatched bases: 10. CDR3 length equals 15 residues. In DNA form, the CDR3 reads TGTGCCAGCAGCGTTTTACAGGGGGCCGGCGCTGAAGCTTTCTTT. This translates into CASSVLQGAGAEAFF. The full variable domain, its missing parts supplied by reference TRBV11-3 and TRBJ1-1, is EAGVVQSPRYKIIEKKQPVAFWCNPISGHNTLYWYLQNLGQGPELLIRYENEEAVDDSQLPKDRFSAERLKGVDSTLKIQPAELGDSAVYLCASSVLQGAGAEAFFGQGTRLTVV.

CDR3 loop: CASSWGQGYQPQHF. CDR3 DNA sequence: TGTGCCAGCAGTTGGGGGCAGGGATACCAGCCCCAGCATTTT. The chain employs TRBV22-1 and TRBJ1-5; the DNA was not used to check the table's D call, TRBD1. TRBV22-1 is given as a pseudogene. This CDR3 contains 14 residues.

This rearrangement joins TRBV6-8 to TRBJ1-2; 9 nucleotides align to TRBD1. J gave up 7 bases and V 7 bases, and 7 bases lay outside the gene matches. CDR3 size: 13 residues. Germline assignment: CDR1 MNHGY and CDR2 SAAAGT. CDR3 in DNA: TGTGCCAGCAAGACAGGGGGAGAGCGTGGCTACACCTTC. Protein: CASKTGGERGYTF.

This CDR3 is CAWSPGTTEAFF. In DNA form, the CDR3 reads TGTGCCTGGAGCCCAGGGACCACTGAAGCTTTCTTT. The V call is TRBV30, the J call TRBJ1-1; maybe TRBD1 (5 bases). The CDR3 sequence is 12 residues long. Germline CDR1 and CDR2: GTSNPN and SVGIG (reference sequence). The V end lost 3 bases, the J end lost 4 bases, and 9 bases lay between the germline ends.

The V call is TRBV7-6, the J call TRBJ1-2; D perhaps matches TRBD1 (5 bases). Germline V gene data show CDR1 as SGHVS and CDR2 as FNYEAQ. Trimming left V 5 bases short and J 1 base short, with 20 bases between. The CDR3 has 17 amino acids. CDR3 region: CASSPLGQGRFNYGYTF. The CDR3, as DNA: TGTGCCAGCAGCCCGTTGGGGCAGGGACGATTTAACTATGGCTACACCTTC. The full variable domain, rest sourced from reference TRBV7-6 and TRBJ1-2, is GAGVSQSPRYKVTKRGQDVALRCDPISGHVSLYWYRQALGQGPEFLTYFNYEAQQDKSGLPNDRFSAERPEGSISTLTIQRTEQRDSAMYRCASSPLGQGRFNYGYTFGSGTRLTVV.

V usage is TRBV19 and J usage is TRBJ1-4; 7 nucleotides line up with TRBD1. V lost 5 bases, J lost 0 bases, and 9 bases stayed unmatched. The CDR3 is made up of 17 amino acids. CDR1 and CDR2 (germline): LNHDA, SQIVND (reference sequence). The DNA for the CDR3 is TGTGCCAGTAGTTTAGGACAGGAGTTTGCAACTAATGAAAAACTGTTTTTT. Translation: CASSLGQEFATNEKLFF.

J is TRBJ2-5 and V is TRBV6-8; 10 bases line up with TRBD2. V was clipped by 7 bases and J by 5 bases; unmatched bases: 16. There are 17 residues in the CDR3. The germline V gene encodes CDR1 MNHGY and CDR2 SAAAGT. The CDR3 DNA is TGTGCCAGCACCACTCTCAGTCGAGCGGGGGGGATGGAGACCCAGTACTTC. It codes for CASTTLSRAGGMETQYF.

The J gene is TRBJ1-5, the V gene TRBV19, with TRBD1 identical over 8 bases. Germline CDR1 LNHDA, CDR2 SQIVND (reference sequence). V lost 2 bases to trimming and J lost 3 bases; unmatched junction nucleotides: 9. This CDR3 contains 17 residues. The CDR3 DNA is TGTGCCAGTAGTATACCCCAGGACAGGGCCCCCAATCAGCCCCAGCATTTT. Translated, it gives CASSIPQDRAPNQPQHF.

CDR3 nucleotides: TGCGCCAGCAGCTTGGCCGGGACTAGCTTAGATACGCAGTATTTT. Protein: CASSLAGTSLDTQYF. V usage is TRBV5-1 and J usage is TRBJ2-3, with TRBD2 matching 9 bases. The CDR3 has 15 amino acids. The junction had 4 bases not matched to a gene; V was cut back by 0 bases and J by 5 bases. From germline, CDR1 is SGHRS and CDR2 YFSETQ.

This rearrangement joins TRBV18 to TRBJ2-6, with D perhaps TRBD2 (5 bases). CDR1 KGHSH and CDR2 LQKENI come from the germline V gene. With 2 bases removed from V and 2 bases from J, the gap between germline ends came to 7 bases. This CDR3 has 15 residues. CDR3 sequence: CASSPERTGANVLTF. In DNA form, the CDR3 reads TGTGCCAGCTCACCAGAGCGGACTGGGGCCAACGTCCTGACTTTC. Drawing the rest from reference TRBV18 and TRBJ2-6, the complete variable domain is NAGVMQNPRHLVRRRGQEARLRCSPMKGHSHVYWYRQLPEEGLKFMVYLQKENIIDESGMPKERFSAEFPKEGPSILRIQQVVRGDSAAYFCASSPERTGANVLTFGAGSRLTVL.

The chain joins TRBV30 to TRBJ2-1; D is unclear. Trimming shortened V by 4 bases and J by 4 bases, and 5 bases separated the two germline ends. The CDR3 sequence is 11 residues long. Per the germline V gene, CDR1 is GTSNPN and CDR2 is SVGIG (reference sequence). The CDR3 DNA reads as TGTGCCTGGAACTCGTACAATGAGCAGTTCTTC. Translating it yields CAWNSYNEQFF.

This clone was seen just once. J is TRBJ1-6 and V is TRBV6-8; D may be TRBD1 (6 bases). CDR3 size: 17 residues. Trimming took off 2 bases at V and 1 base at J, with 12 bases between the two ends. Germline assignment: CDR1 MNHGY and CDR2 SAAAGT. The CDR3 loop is CASSYMQGLSYNSPLHF. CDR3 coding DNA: TGTGCCAGCAGTTACATGCAGGGGTTGTCCTATAATTCACCCCTCCACTTT.

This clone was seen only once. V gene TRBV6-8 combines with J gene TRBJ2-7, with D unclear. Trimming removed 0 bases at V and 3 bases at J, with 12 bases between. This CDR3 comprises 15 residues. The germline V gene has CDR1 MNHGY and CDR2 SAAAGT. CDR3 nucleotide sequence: TGTGCCAGCAGTTACTCGAAGGGTGGACGCTACGAGCAGTACTTC. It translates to CASSYSKGGRYEQYF.

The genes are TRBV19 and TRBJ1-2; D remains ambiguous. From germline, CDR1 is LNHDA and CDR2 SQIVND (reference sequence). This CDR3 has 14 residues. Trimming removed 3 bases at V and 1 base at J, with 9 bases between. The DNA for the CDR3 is TGTGCCAGTAGTATTGGCCAGGATAACTATGGCTACACCTTC. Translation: CASSIGQDNYGYTF. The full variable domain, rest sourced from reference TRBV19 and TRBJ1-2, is DGGITQSPKYLFRKEGQNVTLSCEQNLNHDAMYWYRQDPGQGLRLIYYSQIVNDFQKGDIAEGYSVSREKKESFPLTVTSAQKNPTAFYLCASSIGQDNYGYTFGSGTRLTVV.

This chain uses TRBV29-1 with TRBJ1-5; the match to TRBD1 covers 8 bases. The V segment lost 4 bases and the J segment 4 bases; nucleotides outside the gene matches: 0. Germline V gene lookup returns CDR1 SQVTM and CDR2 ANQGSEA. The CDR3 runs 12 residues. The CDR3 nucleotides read TGCAGCGTTGGGACAGGGAATCAGCCCCAGCATTTT. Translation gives CSVGTGNQPQHF. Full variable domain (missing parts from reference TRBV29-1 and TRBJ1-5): SAVISQKPSRDICQRGTSLTIQCQVDSQVTMMFWYRQQPGQSLTLIATANQGSEATYESGFVIDKFPISRPNLTFSTLTVSNMSPEDSSIYLCSVGTGNQPQHFGDGTRLSIL.

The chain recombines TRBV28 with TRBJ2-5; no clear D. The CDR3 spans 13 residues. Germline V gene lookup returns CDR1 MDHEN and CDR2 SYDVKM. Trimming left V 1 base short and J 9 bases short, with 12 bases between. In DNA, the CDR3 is TGTGCCAGCAGTTTATTGGTAGAAGGTTCCCAGTACTTC. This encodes CASSLLVEGSQYF. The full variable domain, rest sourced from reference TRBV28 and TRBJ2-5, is DVKVTQSSRYLVKRTGEKVFLECVQDMDHENMFWYRQDPGLGLRLIYFSYDVKMKEKGDIPEGYSVSREKKERFSLILESASTNQTSMYLCASSLLVEGSQYFGPGTRLLVL.

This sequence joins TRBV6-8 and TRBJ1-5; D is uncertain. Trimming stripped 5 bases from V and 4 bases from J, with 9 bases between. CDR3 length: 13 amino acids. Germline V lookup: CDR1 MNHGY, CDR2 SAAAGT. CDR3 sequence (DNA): TGTGCCAGCAGTGATTGGGGTAATCAGCCCCAGCATTTT. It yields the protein CASSDWGNQPQHF.